Only a few counts were recorded for the clone carrying this T cell receptor beta chain. Antigen specificity is unknown. This CDR3 is built from 14 residues. Germline V CDR1 and CDR2: DFQATT, SNEGSKA (reference sequence). Trimming shortened V by 0 bases and J by 8 bases, and 15 bases separated the two germline ends. The sample comes from a study of early T cells in non-severe SARS-CoV-2 infection. Turning to the study itself: The sequenced material was bulk RNA from unsorted whole blood, and its chains were unpaired. Study-wide results and limits: VDJdb-based matching was biased toward anti-spike CD8 responses and missed private and CD4 specificities.

TCRdb passed the 5' RACE reads through MiXCR, listing each CDR3 protein once. This table has some 110,000 distinct CDR3 sequences, more than 13% appearing once. Material: whole blood. The receptor was isolated from an adult who was a healthcare worker with PCR-confirmed SARS-CoV-2 infection or an uninfected control (not recorded which). The V gene is TRBV20-1, the J gene TRBJ2-3, with TRBD2 as a possible D gene (5 bases). The CDR3 sequence is CSARELGLSGTQYF. The CDR3 region has the DNA TGCAGTGCTAGAGAGTTAGGACTGTCCGGTACGCAGTATTTT.